Listed here are 16 T cell receptor beta chains from one sample, sequenced in a study of esophageal squamous cell carcinoma under preoperative chemotherapy. Time point here: after preoperative PTX-NDP chemotherapy. Via MiXCR, TCRdb re-called the PCR reads, giving one row per CDR3 protein. The data show around 34,000 distinct CDR3 sequences, with roughly 52% seen just once and roughly 25% held by the top ten. This sample was gathered from a patient given preoperative chemotherapy. These receptors were obtained from a human donor with esophageal squamous cell carcinoma. The donor label of this sample is uncertain.

The rearrangement joins TRBV11-1 to TRBJ2-5; TRBD2 is a possible D gene (6 bases). CDR1 and CDR2 from the germline V gene are SGHAT and FQDESV (reference sequence). This CDR3 spans 14 amino acids. V lost 3 bases and J 5 bases, leaving 13 bases between the germline ends. As DNA, the CDR3 is TGTGCCAGCAGCTTCGGGGGTATTGAGGAGACCCAGTACTTC. Encoded protein: CASSFGGIEETQYF.

The gene calls are TRBV6-1 and TRBJ2-1, with TRBD1 matching over 9 bases. CDR1 is MNHNS and CDR2 is SASEGT in the germline V gene. V was pared by 6 bases and J by 5 bases, with 8 bases of the junction left unmatched. CDR3 length equals 15 residues. The CDR3: CASRPRDRADNEQFF. CDR3 DNA: TGTGCCAGCAGACCCCGGGACAGGGCGGACAATGAGCAGTTCTTC.

The rearrangement joins TRBV11-2 to TRBJ2-4; weak D call: TRBD1 (5 bases). CDR1 is SGHAT, CDR2 FQNNGV, per germline. CDR3 length: 16 amino acids. V dropped 1 base and J dropped 12 bases, with 22 bases sitting between them. The CDR3 is CASSLAGLCATNTQYF. In nucleotides, the CDR3 is TGTGCCAGCAGCTTAGCAGGGCTGTGTGCCACAAATACTCAGTACTTC.

J is TRBJ2-2 and V is TRBV7-8, with D perhaps matching TRBD2 (7 bases). Near its end, the DNA agrees better with TRBJ2-3, so the J call may be wrong. CDR1 and CDR2 (germline): SGHVS, FQNEAQ. This CDR3 has 16 amino acids. Here the CDR3 reads CASIRLGGANTGKQYF. The CDR3 bases are TGTGCCAGCATCCGCCTAGGGGGGGCAAACACCGGGAAGCAGTATTTT.

This clonotype occurred once. The genes are TRBV7-2 and TRBJ2-3; possibly TRBD1 or TRBD2 for D (5 bases each). The J call is uncertain, as TRBJ2-7 better fits the DNA end. The germline gives CDR1 SGHTA, CDR2 FQGNSA. The CDR3 contains 13 residues. The CDR3 bases are TGTGTCTCGGGGCGGAGACCCACAGACACGCAGTACTTC. The encoded protein is CVSGRRPTDTQYF.

This clonotype is medium-sized within its sample. The chain joins TRBV7-2 to TRBJ2-1, with TRBD2 matching over 9 bases. The germline V gene encodes CDR1 SGHTA and CDR2 FQGNSA. CDR3 length: 16 amino acids. After removal of 2 bases from V and 7 bases from J, the junction contained 9 bases not matched to a gene. The CDR3 region is CASSLRGRGGQNEQFF. The CDR3 DNA reads as TGTGCCAGCAGCTTAAGAGGGCGGGGGGGCCAGAATGAGCAGTTCTTC.

CDR3 loop: CASSVTGLGATDTQYF. CDR3 nucleotide sequence: TGTGCCAGCAGCGTCACGGGCCTGGGAGCCACAGATACGCAGTACTTC. The chain employs TRBV12-3 or TRBV12-4 and TRBJ2-3, with a weak D call TRBD2 (5 bases). Judging by the DNA end, TRBJ2-7 fits better; the J call may be wrong. There are 16 residues in the CDR3.

The rearrangement joins TRBV12-5 to TRBJ1-4; TRBD1 agrees at 8 bases. The trim removed 1 base at V and 7 bases at J, leaving 8 bases unmatched. The CDR3 has 16 amino acids. The germline V gene has CDR1 LGHNT and CDR2 FRNRAP. In nucleotides, the CDR3 is TGTGCTAGTGGTTTGGGACAGGTTGGACAGGGTGAAAAACTGTTTTTT. Its translation is CASGLGQVGQGEKLFF.

This clonotype was observed at least ten times. One base away lies a much larger clone, so this may be a sequencing read error. The chain recombines TRBV7-2 with TRBJ2-1, with D possibly matching TRBD2 (6 bases). The CDR3 extends over 15 amino acids. Trimming took off 2 bases at V and 13 bases at J, with 21 bases between the two ends. The V gene's germline CDR1 is SGHTA and CDR2 FQGNSA. The CDR3 DNA sequence: TGTGCCAGCAGCTTATCGGCGGGGAGTCAAGAGACCCAGTTCTTC. Amino acids: CASSLSAGSQETQFF.

Details on this clonotype: A read error may produce the germline difference seen at one junction end. The chain combines TRBV7-2 with TRBJ2-5, with 8 bases matching TRBD2. Germline V gene lookup returns CDR1 SGHTA and CDR2 FQGNSA. The CDR3 is 15 residues long. The CDR3 sequence is CGGGYGRGDRETQYF. As DNA, the CDR3 is TGTGGCGGGGGCTACGGGCGGGGGGACCGAGAGACCCAGTATTTC.

The rearrangement joins TRBV7-2 to TRBJ2-1; no reliable D call. Germline V gene sequence: CDR1 SGHTA, CDR2 FQGNSA. The CDR3 sequence is 12 residues long. With 1 base removed from V and 10 bases from J, the gap between germline ends came to 8 bases. DNA for the CDR3: TGTGCCAGCAGCTTAGACTACCTAGAGCAGTTCTTC. The encoded protein is CASSLDYLEQFF.

This clonotype was counted once. This CDR3 fails to terminate in the conserved phenylalanine or tryptophan, so it likely reflects a read error. CDR3 protein: CASAADEETQFL. In DNA form, the CDR3 reads TGTGCCAGCGCAGCGGATGAAGAGACCCAGTTCTTA. This sequence joins TRBV12-3 or TRBV12-4 and TRBJ2-1; TRBD2 is a possible D gene (5 bases). The CDR3 consists of 12 residues. The ends were cut back, 8 bases at V and 13 bases at J, with 18 bases in the middle.

A remark on this clonotype: Without the conserved terminal phenylalanine or tryptophan, this CDR3 likely stems from a read error. The DNA is left out, because the CDR3 cannot be placed on it with certainty; the CDR3 is given as TCRdb lists it. This sequence joins TRBV7-2 and TRBJ2-3; the table's D call, TRBD1, was not checked against the DNA. The CDR3 comprises 13 residues, both ends counted. From germline, CDR1 is SGHTA and CDR2 FQGNSA. The CDR3: CASSGTLSDTSTS.

Ten or more counts support this clonotype. The gene calls are TRBV10-2 and TRBJ1-5; perhaps TRBD1 as D (6 bases). The CDR3 runs to 15 residues. Germline values: CDR1 WSHSY, CDR2 SAAADI. V was shortened by 6 bases and J by 6 bases, with 18 bases between the two germline ends. The CDR3 DNA is TGCGCCAGCAGCCCCGGGCAGGGGATCACTCAGCCCCAGCATTTT. Residues: CASSPGQGITQPQHF.

This clonotype was observed a handful of times. This chain connects TRBV7-9 to TRBJ2-5, with a tentative D call TRBD1 (5 bases). The J call may be in error: the DNA end matches TRBJ2-7 better. Germline loops: CDR1 SEHNR, CDR2 FQNEAQ (reference sequence). The CDR3 is 16 residues long. The CDR3 sequence: CASSLYGSGPHDEQYF. The CDR3 DNA follows: TGTGCCAGCAGCTTATATGGCTCAGGGCCACATGACGAGCAGTACTTC.

Worth noting for this clonotype: One end of the junction fails to match germline, which may point to a read error. This rearrangement joins TRBV7-9 to TRBJ2-3; perhaps TRBD1 as D (6 bases). The CDR3 sequence is 13 residues long. Germline V lookup: CDR1 SEHNR, CDR2 FQNEAQ (reference sequence). The chain's CDR3 is CASSLATSGEEFF. The CDR3 bases are TGTGCCAGCAGCTTAGCCACTTCAGGGGAAGAGTTCTTC.